The 17 T cell receptor beta chains presented below share a single source sample, sequenced in a study of neurological immune-mediated disorders. TCRdb re-derived calls from the 5' RACE reads in MiXCR, one entry per CDR3 protein. The sample shows roughly 32,000 distinct CDR3 sequences, approximately 5% of them seen only once. The sample taken for sequencing was CD4+ T cells from blood. Receptor source: a woman in her fifties or sixties in good health.

This clonotype was picked up many times. V is TRBV18 and J is TRBJ1-4, with D perhaps TRBD1 (5 bases). V dropped 0 bases and J dropped 5 bases, with 16 bases sitting between them. This CDR3 contains 17 residues. Germline CDR1 KGHSH, CDR2 LQKENI. The CDR3 reads CASSPPGVPDQNEKLFF. In DNA, the CDR3 is TGTGCCAGCTCACCACCAGGGGTACCCGATCAAAATGAAAAACTGTTTTTT.

This clonotype was found many times. V gene TRBV20-1 combines with J gene TRBJ2-7; TRBD2 aligns across 12 bases. The germline V gene encodes CDR1 DFQATT and CDR2 SNEGSKA (reference sequence). After removal of 3 bases from V and 6 bases from J, the junction contained 6 bases not matched to a gene. This CDR3 has 14 amino acids. DNA of the CDR3: TGCAGTGCTAGCCCGACTAGCGGGAGTTCCGAGCAGTACTTC. Amino acid sequence: CSASPTSGSSEQYF.

There are many counts of this clonotype. The rearrangement joins TRBV7-6 to TRBJ2-3, with D perhaps matching TRBD2 (6 bases). This CDR3 has 15 residues. Trimming pared 3 bases from V and 7 bases from J, leaving 17 bases between. Looked up from germline, CDR1 is SGHVS and CDR2 is FNYEAQ. CDR3 bases: TGTGCCAGCAGCTTTCGGGCGGGGACCCGGAATACGCAGTATTTT. Translation gives CASSFRAGTRNTQYF.

This clonotype was seen ten or more times. This CDR3 is CASSLSPSTTTTEQFF. In DNA form, the CDR3 reads TGTGCCAGCAGCTTAAGCCCATCCACGACTACCACTGAGCAGTTCTTC. This chain links TRBV7-3 with TRBJ2-1; D may be TRBD2 (5 bases). The V gene lost 1 base and the J gene lost 9 bases, with 19 bases spanning the gap. Germline CDR1 SGHTA, CDR2 FQGTGA. The CDR3 loop spans 16 amino acids.

This clonotype showed up many times. The J gene is TRBJ2-2, the V gene TRBV9; D could derive from TRBD1 or TRBD2 (5 bases each). V was cut by 0 bases and J by 4 bases, with 13 bases left in between. CDR3 length: 16 amino acids. In germline, CDR1 is SGDLS, CDR2 YYNGEE. In DNA, the CDR3 is TGTGCCAGCAGCGTAGCTACGGGGACCGCCACCGGGGAGCTGTTTTTT. This translates into CASSVATGTATGELFF.

This clonotype has a count of ten or more. The V and J genes are TRBV5-1 and TRBJ2-7; 7 bases match TRBD1. CDR1 is SGHRS and CDR2 is YFSETQ in the germline V gene. The length of the CDR3 is 14 residues. The J segment lost 4 bases and the V segment lost 4 bases, leaving 8 bases of the junction unmatched. In DNA, the CDR3 is TGCGCCAGCAGCCCCGGGACAGAGAAGTACGAGCAGTACTTC. Its protein product is CASSPGTEKYEQYF.

This clonotype was detected ten times or more. The V call is TRBV5-1, the J call TRBJ2-7; TRBD1 matches at 7 bases. The CDR3 length is 14 residues. CDR1 is SGHRS, CDR2 YFSETQ, per germline. Losses at the gene ends were 5 bases for V and 3 bases for J; bases not matched to a gene: 8. The CDR3 is CASSGRDRSYEQYF. Written as DNA, the CDR3 is TGCGCCAGCAGTGGCCGGGACAGAAGCTACGAGCAGTACTTC.

This clonotype has ten or more counts. The V and J genes are TRBV28 and TRBJ2-7; 8 bases map to TRBD2. Germline assignment: CDR1 MDHEN and CDR2 SYDVKM. The ends lost 8 bases at V and 1 base at J; junction bases unmatched: 10. The CDR3 runs to 15 residues. This chain's CDR3 is CASLSSGGPSYEQYF. For the CDR3, the DNA is TGTGCCAGCCTATCGTCGGGGGGGCCGTCCTACGAGCAGTACTTC.

In its sample, this clonotype was seen a few times. The rearrangement uses TRBV20-1 and TRBJ2-5; TRBD2 agrees at 7 bases. This CDR3 region has 14 residues. Trimming removed 3 bases from V and 4 bases from J; junction bases left unmatched: 8. In germline, CDR1 is DFQATT, CDR2 SNEGSKA (reference sequence). The CDR3 DNA is TGCAGTGCTAGGTGGCAGGGCGGGGGAGAGACCCAGTACTTC. Protein product: CSARWQGGGETQYF.

This clonotype appeared many times. This chain uses TRBV11-2 with TRBJ1-6; 7 nucleotides line up with TRBD1. CDR3 size: 15 residues. CDR1 SGHAT and CDR2 FQNNGV come from the germline V gene. V shed 0 bases and J 9 bases; nucleotides not matched to a gene: 5. The chain's CDR3 is CASSLEPGQSSPLHF. In nucleotides, the CDR3 is TGTGCCAGCAGCTTAGAACCGGGACAGAGTTCACCCCTCCACTTT.

The table lists this clonotype with many counts. This chain uses TRBV6-2 or TRBV6-3 with TRBJ2-1; TRBD2 aligns across 11 bases. J lost 5 bases, V lost 5 bases, and 5 bases had no gene match. This CDR3 spans 15 amino acids. CDR1 and CDR2 from the germline V gene are MNHEY and SVGEGT. Written as DNA, the CDR3 is TGTGCCAGCAGTACCGGGACTAGCGGACACAATGAGCAGTTCTTC. Encoded protein: CASSTGTSGHNEQFF.

In this sample, this clonotype turned up many times. The rearrangement uses TRBV19 and TRBJ2-7, with D maybe TRBD1 (6 bases). The V gene lost 5 bases and the J gene lost 3 bases, with 14 bases spanning the gap. The CDR3 is 14 residues long. Germline assignment: CDR1 LNHDA and CDR2 SQIVND (reference sequence). CDR3 amino acids: CASSVGTFNYEQYF. The DNA for the CDR3 is TGTGCCAGTAGTGTAGGGACATTCAACTACGAGCAGTACTTC.

This clonotype was picked up many times. One base away lies a much larger clone, so this may be a sequencing read error. The chain couples TRBV5-1 to TRBJ1-1; 9 bases map to TRBD1. Germline V gene lookup returns CDR1 SGHRS and CDR2 YFSETQ. The CDR3 spans 16 residues. In nucleotides, the CDR3 is TGCGCCAACAGCACCTCCGGGACAGGGCCCTTCGCTGAAGCTTTCTTT. It codes for CANSTSGTGPFAEAFF.

This clonotype is categorized as medium-sized. The chain joins TRBV7-2 to TRBJ2-5; D possibly corresponds to TRBD1 (6 bases). This CDR3 contains 16 residues. V lost 4 bases and J 1 base, leaving 16 bases between the germline ends. CDR1 and CDR2 (germline): SGHTA, FQGNSA. CDR3 sequence (DNA): TGTGCCAGCAGCTCAGGGGCAGGCCGCGTCCAAGAGACCCAGTACTTC. It is translated as CASSSGAGRVQETQYF.

This clonotype was detected many times. V usage is TRBV12-5 and J usage is TRBJ2-1; D gene ambiguous. This CDR3 has 13 amino acids. The ends were cut back, 4 bases at V and 4 bases at J, with 8 bases in the middle. Looked up from germline, CDR1 is LGHNT and CDR2 is FRNRAP. DNA of the CDR3: TGTGCTAGTGGTTCCTTAGGTTACAATGAGCAGTTCTTC. Amino acid sequence: CASGSLGYNEQFF.

There are many counts of this clonotype. The chain uses TRBV20-1 and TRBJ1-4; D might be TRBD1 (5 bases). CDR1 and CDR2 (germline): DFQATT, SNEGSKA (reference sequence). The CDR3 has 15 amino acids. The V end was cut by 6 bases, the J end by 8 bases, with 22 bases between. Here the CDR3 reads CSALFRGISEEKLFF. DNA for the CDR3: TGCAGTGCGTTGTTCCGGGGGATTTCGGAGGAAAAACTGTTTTTT.

This clonotype has a count of ten or more. The chain is built from TRBV7-2 and TRBJ2-3; D remains ambiguous. From germline, CDR1 is SGHTA and CDR2 FQGNSA. Trimming shortened V by 3 bases and J by 11 bases, and 9 bases separated the two germline ends. The CDR3 runs 11 residues. The CDR3, as DNA: TGTGCCAGCAGCTTCGGCACGGGGCAGTATTTT. Translating gives CASSFGTGQYF.